This T cell receptor beta chain was profiled in a study of cytomegalovirus exposure and HLA in healthy donors. The CDR3 sequence is 15 residues long. V was cut by 0 bases and J by 0 bases, with 7 bases left in between. Germline CDR1 MRHNA, CDR2 SNTAGT. Separate from the approximately 720-subject first cohort was the 120-subject validation cohort, to which the donors belonged. Here immunoSEQ multiplex PCR was the method, and the copy in TCRdb shows in-frame clones only, minus some. There are 150,000 to 200,000 clones in the sample; around four fifths occur only once, and less than 9% lies in the top ten.

The source is a man younger than 35 in good health and CMV-seropositive. The rearrangement joins TRBV6-4 to TRBJ2-3; perhaps TRBD2 as D (6 bases). The sequenced material came from PBMCs. The CDR3 region has the DNA TGTGCCAGCAGTGACTCAGGAGGGAGCACAGATACGCAGTATTTT. Translating gives CASSDSGGSTDTQYF.